The 21 T cell receptor beta chains reported below all come from one sample, sequenced in a study of HIV-infected children after antiretroviral therapy interruption. Unique molecular identifiers were included in an RNA-based 3' RACE TCR library. TCRdb reprocessed the 3' RACE reads with MiXCR, giving one entry per CDR3 protein. This sample has approximately 96,000 distinct CDR3 sequences, with about 6.9% found just once. As for treatment: PENTA 11 planned treatment interruption arm or continuous ART arm. This material consisted of CD45RA+ CD4+ T cells from PBMCs, pooled from several time points, taken from a donor given antiretroviral therapy, either interrupted or continuous. Described subset: naive CD4+ CD45RA+ CD45RO- T cells. These receptors were collected from a pool of human donors with HIV.

This clonotype was seen ten or more times. The genes are TRBV5-6 and TRBJ2-3; TRBD2 agrees at 10 bases. V was pared by 4 bases and J by 5 bases, with 10 bases of the junction left unmatched. Germline CDR1 and CDR2: SGHDT and YYEEEE. The CDR3 is 16 amino acids. CDR3 DNA: TGTGCCAGCAGCGACGCTGGGACTAGCGTAATAGATACGCAGTATTTT. Protein: CASSDAGTSVIDTQYF.

Many counts were recorded for this clonotype. The chain employs TRBV5-1 and TRBJ2-1; tentative D call: TRBD1 (5 bases). V lost 0 bases and J lost 0, with 13 bases in between. The length of the CDR3 is 17 residues. CDR1 and CDR2 from the germline V gene are SGHRS and YFSETQ. The CDR3 DNA is TGCGCCAGCAGCTTGGCCGCAGGGTCGAGCTCCTACAATGAGCAGTTCTTC. This codes for CASSLAAGSSSYNEQFF.

This clonotype occurred many times. This sequence joins TRBV5-1 and TRBJ1-1; TRBD1 matches at 7 bases. J gave up 4 bases and V 7 bases, and 16 bases lay outside the gene matches. The CDR3 contains 16 residues. Germline V gives CDR1 SGHRS, CDR2 YFSETQ. This CDR3 is CASGENIRTGTTEAFF. For the CDR3, the DNA is TGCGCCAGCGGAGAGAACATACGGACAGGCACCACTGAAGCTTTCTTT.

The chain combines TRBV7-9 with TRBJ1-1; D ambiguous. This CDR3 spans 12 amino acids. In germline, CDR1 is SEHNR, CDR2 FQNEAQ (reference sequence). V lost 1 base and J lost 7, with 7 bases in between. This CDR3 reads CASSLGRIEAFF. CDR3 sequence (DNA): TGTGCCAGCAGCTTAGGACGAATTGAAGCTTTCTTT.

This clonotype was seen ten or more times. The rearrangement links TRBV7-2 to TRBJ2-1, with 8 nucleotides matching TRBD1. Germline V gene lookup returns CDR1 SGHTA and CDR2 FQGNSA. The CDR3 consists of 17 residues. V was clipped by 5 bases and J by 4 bases; unmatched bases: 13. CDR3 sequence reads: CASSTTRTGRVYNEQFF. CDR3 sequence (DNA): TGTGCCAGCAGCACCACCCGGACAGGGAGAGTATACAATGAGCAGTTCTTC.

This clonotype was observed at least ten times. This chain connects TRBV4-1 to TRBJ2-5; unclear D gene. The CDR3 length is 15 residues. V was trimmed by 0 bases and J by 5 bases, leaving 13 bases between them. Germline CDR1 and CDR2: MGHRA and YSYEKL. The CDR3 loop is CASSQDGRQSETQYF. In DNA, the CDR3 is TGCGCCAGCAGCCAAGATGGGCGTCAGTCGGAGACCCAGTACTTC.

This chain links TRBV7-2 with TRBJ1-5, with a tentative D call TRBD1 (5 bases). Germline V gene lookup returns CDR1 SGHTA and CDR2 FQGNSA. V was shortened by 1 base and J by 5 bases, with 9 bases between the two germline ends. This CDR3 contains 14 residues. The CDR3 DNA reads as TGTGCCAGCAGCTTAGTGATCAGGGATCAGCCCCAGCATTTT. Amino acids: CASSLVIRDQPQHF.

At least ten counts were recorded for this clonotype. The V call is TRBV12-3 or TRBV12-4, the J call TRBJ2-7; D unclear. V lost 5 bases to trimming and J lost 2 bases, with 10 bases between them. The CDR3 runs to 13 residues. CDR3 loop: CASSSHATYEQYF. CDR3 in DNA: TGTGCCAGCAGTAGTCATGCCACCTACGAGCAGTACTTC.

This clonotype was found many times. This chain connects TRBV24-1 to TRBJ2-1; 7 bases match TRBD1. V shed 3 bases, J shed 8 bases, and the junction held 9 bases outside the gene matches. The CDR3 sequence is 15 residues long. CDR1 KGHDR and CDR2 SFDVKD come from the germline V gene. The CDR3 region has the DNA TGTGCCACCAGTGATCTTTTCGACAGGGCTGATGAGCAGTTCTTC. Amino acids: CATSDLFDRADEQFF.

In its sample, this clonotype was seen many times. The rearrangement uses TRBV5-1 and TRBJ2-3, with D possibly TRBD1 on 6 matching bases. V shed 5 bases and J shed 2 bases, with 12 bases lying between them. Germline V gene sequence: CDR1 SGHRS, CDR2 YFSETQ. The CDR3 spans 14 residues. The CDR3 DNA reads TGCGCCAGCAGTACAGGGCTAGACACAGATACGCAGTATTTT. This sequence encodes CASSTGLDTDTQYF.

This clonotype has just a few counts. J is TRBJ1-2 and V is TRBV30; D not resolved. CDR1 GTSNPN and CDR2 SVGIG come from the germline V gene (reference sequence). CDR3 length: 13 residues. The V gene lost 2 bases and the J gene lost 8 bases, with 15 bases spanning the gap. The CDR3 DNA reads TGTGCCTGGAGTTCCCAGTCGGGAGTAGGCTACACCTTC. Translation gives CAWSSQSGVGYTF.

This clonotype was recorded at least ten times. J is TRBJ2-5 and V is TRBV6-2 or TRBV6-3, with 8 bases that match TRBD2. V shed 7 bases, J shed 2 bases, and the junction held 9 bases outside the gene matches. Germline V gene lookup returns CDR1 MNHEY and CDR2 SVGEGT. The CDR3 runs to 15 residues. CDR3 DNA sequence: TGTGCCAGCACCCGATCCGGGACTAGTCAAGAGACCCAGTACTTC. This encodes CASTRSGTSQETQYF.

This clonotype was observed at least ten times. J is TRBJ1-5 and V is TRBV3-1; 8 nucleotides agree with TRBD1. CDR3 size: 17 residues. CDR1 and CDR2 from the germline V gene are LGHDT and YNNKEL (reference sequence). Unmatched junction bases numbered 10, after V lost 2 bases and J lost 4 bases. Written as DNA, the CDR3 is TGTGCCAGCAGCCAAAATGGGTTAACAGGGGGTAATCAGCCCCAGCATTTT. Protein: CASSQNGLTGGNQPQHF.

This clonotype was seen a few times. This chain connects TRBV27 to TRBJ2-7; the D gene is possibly TRBD2 (5 bases). Germline V gene sequence: CDR1 MNHEY, CDR2 SMNVEV (reference sequence). This CDR3 has 14 amino acids. With 6 bases removed from V and 3 bases from J, the gap between germline ends came to 15 bases. CDR3 nucleotide sequence: TGTGCCAGCAGCCGACGGGGAATCTACTACGAGCAGTACTTC. This encodes CASSRRGIYYEQYF.

This clonotype was found many times. The J gene is TRBJ2-2, the V gene TRBV2; 10 bases map to TRBD1. The CDR3 is 14 amino acids. Trimming took 5 bases from V and 7 from J; bases not matched to a gene: 4. CDR1 is SNHLY, CDR2 FYNNEI, per germline. DNA for the CDR3: TGTGCCAGCAGTCGACAGGGGGCCTTCGGGGAGCTGTTTTTT. This codes for CASSRQGAFGELFF.

This chain uses TRBV6-5 with TRBJ2-7, with a possible D match to TRBD2 (5 bases). CDR3 length: 12 residues. Germline loops: CDR1 MNHEY, CDR2 SVGAGI. Trimming cost V 2 bases and J 9 bases, with 11 bases left between them. In DNA, the CDR3 is TGTGCCAGCAGTTACCCGGGGTTCGGGCAGTACTTC. It is translated as CASSYPGFGQYF.

This clonotype occurred many times. The chain carries TRBV7-3 and TRBJ2-2, with unresolved D. The CDR3 runs 13 residues. Trimming removed 2 bases at V and 5 bases at J, with 6 bases between. Germline V lookup: CDR1 SGHTA, CDR2 FQGTGA. The DNA of the CDR3 is TGTGCCAGCAGCTTATTCCCGACCGGGGAGCTGTTTTTT. Amino acids: CASSLFPTGELFF. The full variable domain, completed using reference TRBV7-3 and TRBJ2-2, is GAGVSQTPSNKVTEKGKYVELRCDPISGHTALYWYRQSLGQGPEFLIYFQGTGAADDSGLPNDRFFAVRPEGSVSTLKIQRTERGDSAVYLCASSLFPTGELFFGEGSRLTVL.

This clonotype was counted between two and nine times. The chain carries TRBV5-1 and TRBJ2-2; TRBD1 might be the D (5 bases). The CDR3 loop spans 16 amino acids. V shed 3 bases and J shed 6 bases, with 18 bases lying between them. Per the germline V gene, CDR1 is SGHRS and CDR2 is YFSETQ. The CDR3 is CASSSWGYGGAGELFF. CDR3 DNA sequence: TGCGCCAGCAGCTCGTGGGGCTACGGTGGCGCCGGGGAGCTGTTTTTT.

V is TRBV5-6 and J is TRBJ1-1; TRBD1 is a possible D gene (5 bases). The CDR3 has 16 residues. V lost 0 bases to trimming and J lost 1 base, with 13 bases between them. Germline V CDR1 and CDR2: SGHDT, YYEEEE. CDR3 protein: CASSLVGGLWNTEAFF. CDR3 in DNA: TGTGCCAGCAGCTTGGTTGGGGGTCTCTGGAACACTGAAGCTTTCTTT.

Ten or more counts support this clonotype. The V gene is TRBV6-5, the J gene TRBJ2-1; TRBD2 aligns across 7 bases. Trimming cost V 10 bases and J 6 bases; bases outside gene matches: 9. Per germline, CDR1 MNHEY and CDR2 SVGAGI. The length of the CDR3 is 13 residues. CDR3 bases: TGTGCCACCGGGGGGTGGGGGTCCAATGAGCAGTTCTTC. Its translation is CATGGWGSNEQFF.

A remark on this clonotype: It may be a read error: a sequence one base away is much more abundant. The V gene is TRBV2, the J gene TRBJ2-7, with a tentative D call TRBD1 (6 bases). Germline V gives CDR1 SNHLY, CDR2 FYNNEI. This CDR3 comprises 17 residues. V gave up 2 bases and J gave up 0 bases, with 17 bases separating them. The DNA for the CDR3 is TGTGCCAGCAGTGAACCTCTCCGGACAGCGTACTCCTACGAGCAGTACTTC. It codes for CASSEPLRTAYSYEQYF.